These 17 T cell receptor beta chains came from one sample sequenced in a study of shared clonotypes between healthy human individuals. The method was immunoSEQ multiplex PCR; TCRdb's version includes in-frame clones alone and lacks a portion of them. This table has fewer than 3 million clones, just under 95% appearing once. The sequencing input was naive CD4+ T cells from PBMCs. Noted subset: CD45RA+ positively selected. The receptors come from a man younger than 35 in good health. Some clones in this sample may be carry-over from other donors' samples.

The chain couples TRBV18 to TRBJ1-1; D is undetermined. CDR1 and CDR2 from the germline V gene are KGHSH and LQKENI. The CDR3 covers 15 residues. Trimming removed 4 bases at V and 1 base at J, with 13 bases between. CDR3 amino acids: CASSQGALPNTEAFF. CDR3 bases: TGTGCCAGCTCACAGGGAGCCCTCCCGAACACTGAAGCTTTCTTT. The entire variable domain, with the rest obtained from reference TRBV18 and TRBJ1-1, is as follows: NAGVMQNPRHLVRRRGQEARLRCSPMKGHSHVYWYRQLPEEGLKFMVYLQKENIIDESGMPKERFSAEFPKEGPSILRIQQVVRGDSAAYFCASSQGALPNTEAFFGQGTRLTVV.

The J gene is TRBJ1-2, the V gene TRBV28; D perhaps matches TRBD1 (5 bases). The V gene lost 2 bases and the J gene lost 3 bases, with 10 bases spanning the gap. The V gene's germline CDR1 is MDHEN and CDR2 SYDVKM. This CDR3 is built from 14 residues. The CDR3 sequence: CASSLRDGYYGYTF. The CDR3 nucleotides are TGTGCCAGCAGTTTACGGGACGGATACTATGGCTACACCTTC.

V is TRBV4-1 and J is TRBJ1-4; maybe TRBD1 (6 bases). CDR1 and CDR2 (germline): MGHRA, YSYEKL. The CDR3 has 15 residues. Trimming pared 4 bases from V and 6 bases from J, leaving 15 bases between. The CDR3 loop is CASSRTEGGHEKLFF. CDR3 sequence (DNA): TGCGCCAGCAGCCGAACGGAGGGGGGGCATGAAAAACTGTTTTTT.

The DNA of the CDR3 is TGTGCCAGTAGTCCGGGGCGGTTCACAGATACGCAGTATTTT. Its translation is CASSPGRFTDTQYF. This rearrangement joins TRBV19 to TRBJ2-3, with D perhaps assigned TRBD1 or TRBD2 (5 bases each). Germline V gene lookup returns CDR1 LNHDA and CDR2 SQIVND (reference sequence). The CDR3 has 14 amino acids. V was clipped by 5 bases and J by 2 bases, with 11 bases between them.

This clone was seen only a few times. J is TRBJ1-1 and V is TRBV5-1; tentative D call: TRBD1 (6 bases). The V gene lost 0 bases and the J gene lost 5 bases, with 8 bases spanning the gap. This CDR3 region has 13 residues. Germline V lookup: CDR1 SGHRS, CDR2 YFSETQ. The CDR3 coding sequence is TGCGCCAGCAGCTTGGACAGGGAGACTGAAGCTTTCTTT. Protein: CASSLDRETEAFF. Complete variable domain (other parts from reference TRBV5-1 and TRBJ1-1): KAGVTQTPRYLIKTRGQQVTLSCSPISGHRSVSWYQQTPGQGLQFLFEYFSETQRNKGNFPGRFSGRQFSNSRSEMNVSTLELGDSALYLCASSLDRETEAFFGQGTRLTVV.

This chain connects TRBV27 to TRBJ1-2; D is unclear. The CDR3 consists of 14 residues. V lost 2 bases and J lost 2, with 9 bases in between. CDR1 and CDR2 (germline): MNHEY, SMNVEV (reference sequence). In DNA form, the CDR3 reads TGTGCCAGCAGTTTAGCTCCCACCAACTATGGCTACACCTTC. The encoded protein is CASSLAPTNYGYTF.

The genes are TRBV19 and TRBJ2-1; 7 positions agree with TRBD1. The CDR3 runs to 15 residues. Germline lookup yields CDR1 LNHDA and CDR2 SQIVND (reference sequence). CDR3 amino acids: CASTPDRANYNEQFF. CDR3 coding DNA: TGTGCATCGACCCCAGACAGGGCCAATTACAATGAGCAGTTCTTC.

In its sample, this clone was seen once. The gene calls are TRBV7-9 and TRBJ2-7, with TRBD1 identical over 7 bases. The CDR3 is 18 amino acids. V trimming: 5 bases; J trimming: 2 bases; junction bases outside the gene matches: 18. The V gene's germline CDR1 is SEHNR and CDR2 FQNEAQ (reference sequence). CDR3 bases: TGTGCCAGCAGCCCCCCGAGACAGGGCTTCTCGTATCCCTACGAGCAGTACTTC. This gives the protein CASSPPRQGFSYPYEQYF.

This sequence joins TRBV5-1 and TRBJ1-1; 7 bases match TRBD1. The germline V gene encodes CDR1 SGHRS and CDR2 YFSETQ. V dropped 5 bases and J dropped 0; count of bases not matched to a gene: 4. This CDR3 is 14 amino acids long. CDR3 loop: CASRSQGVNTEAFF. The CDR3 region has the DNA TGCGCCAGCAGGAGCCAGGGGGTGAACACTGAAGCTTTCTTT. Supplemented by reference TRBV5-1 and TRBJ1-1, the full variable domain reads KAGVTQTPRYLIKTRGQQVTLSCSPISGHRSVSWYQQTPGQGLQFLFEYFSETQRNKGNFPGRFSGRQFSNSRSEMNVSTLELGDSALYLCASRSQGVNTEAFFGQGTRLTVV.

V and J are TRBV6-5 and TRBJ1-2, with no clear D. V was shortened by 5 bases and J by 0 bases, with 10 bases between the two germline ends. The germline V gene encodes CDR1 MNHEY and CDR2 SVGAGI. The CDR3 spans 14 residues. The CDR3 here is CASSSTTTNYGYTF. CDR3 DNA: TGTGCCAGCAGTAGCACGACAACTAACTATGGCTACACCTTC.

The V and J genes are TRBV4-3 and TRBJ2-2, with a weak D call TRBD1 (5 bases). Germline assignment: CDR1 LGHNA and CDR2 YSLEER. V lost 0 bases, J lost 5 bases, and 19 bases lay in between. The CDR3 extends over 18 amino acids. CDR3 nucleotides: TGCGCCAGCAGCCAAGATCTAATGGAAGGGGTAAAAACCGGGGAGCTGTTTTTT. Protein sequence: CASSQDLMEGVKTGELFF.

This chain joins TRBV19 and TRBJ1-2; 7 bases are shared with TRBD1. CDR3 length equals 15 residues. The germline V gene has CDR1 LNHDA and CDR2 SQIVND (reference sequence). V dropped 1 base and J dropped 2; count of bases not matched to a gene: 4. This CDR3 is CASSIAAGGNYGYTF. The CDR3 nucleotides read TGTGCCAGTAGTATAGCGGCAGGGGGAAACTATGGCTACACCTTC. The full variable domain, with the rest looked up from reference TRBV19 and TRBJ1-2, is DGGITQSPKYLFRKEGQNVTLSCEQNLNHDAMYWYRQDPGQGLRLIYYSQIVNDFQKGDIAEGYSVSREKKESFPLTVTSAQKNPTAFYLCASSIAAGGNYGYTFGSGTRLTVV.

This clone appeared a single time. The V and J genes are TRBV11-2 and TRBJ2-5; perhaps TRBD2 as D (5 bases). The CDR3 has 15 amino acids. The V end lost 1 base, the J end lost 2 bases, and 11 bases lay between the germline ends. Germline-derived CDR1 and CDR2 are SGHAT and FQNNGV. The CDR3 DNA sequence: TGTGCCAGCAGCTTAGGACCCGGGATTCAAGAGACCCAGTACTTC. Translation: CASSLGPGIQETQYF.

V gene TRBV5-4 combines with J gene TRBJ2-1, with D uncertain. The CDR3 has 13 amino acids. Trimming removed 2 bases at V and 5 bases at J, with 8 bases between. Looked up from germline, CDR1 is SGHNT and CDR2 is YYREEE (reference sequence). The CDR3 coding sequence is TGTGCCAGCAGCTTACAGTCCGACAATGAGCAGTTCTTC. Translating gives CASSLQSDNEQFF.

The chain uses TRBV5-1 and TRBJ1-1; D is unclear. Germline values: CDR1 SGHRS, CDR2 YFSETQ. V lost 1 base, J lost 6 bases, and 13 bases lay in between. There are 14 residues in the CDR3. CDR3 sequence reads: CASSLTGVASEAFF. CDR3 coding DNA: TGCGCCAGCAGCTTGACCGGGGTTGCTTCTGAAGCTTTCTTT. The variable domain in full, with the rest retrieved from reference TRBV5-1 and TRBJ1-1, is KAGVTQTPRYLIKTRGQQVTLSCSPISGHRSVSWYQQTPGQGLQFLFEYFSETQRNKGNFPGRFSGRQFSNSRSEMNVSTLELGDSALYLCASSLTGVASEAFFGQGTRLTVV.

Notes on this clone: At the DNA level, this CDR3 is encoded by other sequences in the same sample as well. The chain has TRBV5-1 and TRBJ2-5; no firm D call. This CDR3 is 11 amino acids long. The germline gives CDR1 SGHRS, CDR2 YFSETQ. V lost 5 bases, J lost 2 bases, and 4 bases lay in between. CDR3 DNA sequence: TGCGCCAGCAGTCATCAAGAGACCCAGTACTTC. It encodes CASSHQETQYF.

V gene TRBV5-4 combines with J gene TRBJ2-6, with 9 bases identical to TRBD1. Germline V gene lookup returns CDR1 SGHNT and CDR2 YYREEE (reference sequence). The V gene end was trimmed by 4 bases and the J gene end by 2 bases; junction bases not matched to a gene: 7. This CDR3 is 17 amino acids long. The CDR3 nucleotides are TGTGCCAGCAGCCAAGGACAGGGGAGGACTGGGGCCAACGTCCTGACTTTC. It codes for CASSQGQGRTGANVLTF. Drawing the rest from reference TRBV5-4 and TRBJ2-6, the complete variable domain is ETGVTQSPTHLIKTRGQQVTLRCSSQSGHNTVSWYQQALGQGPQFIFQYYREEENGRGNFPPRFSGLQFPNYSSELNVNALELDDSALYLCASSQGQGRTGANVLTFGAGSRLTVL.